Listed below are T cell receptor beta chains from one sample, sequenced in a study of blood T cell repertoires in COVID-19. This table comes from immunoSEQ multiplex PCR, and its TCRdb copy is limited to in-frame clones, with some not included. Among 180,000 or so clones listed, 75% to 85% were seen once. Sequencing used peripheral blood. These receptors were obtained from a woman aged 40 to 50 with COVID-19, enrolled during active disease. CDR3s include the opening cysteine and the closing phenylalanine or tryptophan. Fields, in order: clone size, J gene, D gene, V gene, CDR3 DNA, CDR3 protein. The D gene is left open where the match is weak. Size values are once, few and many counts, or a class for expanded clones, and some rows have none.

NA | TRBJ2-7 | TRBD2 | TRBV5-1 | TGCGCCAGCAGCTTGACTAGCGGGAGATACGAGCAGTACTTC | CASSLTSGRYEQYF
NA | TRBJ2-7 | NA | TRBV28 | TGTGCCAGCAGCCATAGGGCGGGACTCAGGGCGTGCGAGCAGTACTTC | CASSHRAGLRACEQYF
NA | TRBJ1-2 | NA | TRBV3-1/TRBV3-2 | TGTGCCAGCAGCCAAGTAGGTCAGGGATTCTATGGCTACACCTTC | CASSQVGQGFYGYTF
NA | TRBJ2-5 | NA | TRBV2 | TGTGCCAGCGGCGGTCAGGGAAAGACCCAGTACTTC | CASGGQGKTQYF
NA | TRBJ2-1 | NA | TRBV29-1 | TGCAGCGTTGCGGGCTCCTACAATGAGCAGTTCTTC | CSVAGSYNEQFF
NA | TRBJ2-7 | TRBD2 | TRBV7-2 | TGTGCCAGCAGCTTACATGTTGGGACTAGCGGTGCCTACGAGCAGTACTTC | CASSLHVGTSGAYEQYF
few | TRBJ1-1 | NA | TRBV28 | TGTGCCAGCAGTCTAGTAGGAAACACTGAAGCTTTCTTT | CASSLVGNTEAFF
NA | TRBJ2-7 | TRBD1 | TRBV6-5 | TGTGCCAGCAGTTCACAGGGGACATACGAGCAGTACTTC | CASSSQGTYEQYF
NA | TRBJ2-1 | TRBD1 | TRBV28 | TGTGCCAGCAGTCTTTGGGGACAGGGCGTCCGAAATGAGCAGTTCTTC | CASSLWGQGVRNEQFF
NA | TRBJ2-1 | TRBD2 | TRBV19 | TGTGCCAGTAGTACACTAGCGGACAATGAGCAGTTCTTC | CASSTLADNEQFF
NA | TRBJ2-1 | TRBD2 | TRBV4-1 | TGCGCCAGCAGCCAGGGACCGACTAGCGGGGGGGCAAATGAGCAGTTCTTC | CASSQGPTSGGANEQFF
NA | TRBJ2-1 | TRBD2 | TRBV4-2 | TGTGCCAGCAGCCCCGGGACTAGCGGGATGGATGAGCAGTTCTTC | CASSPGTSGMDEQFF
NA | TRBJ2-3 | TRBD2 | TRBV28 | TGTGCCGCAGGGGCCAGCGGGGGGGCAGGGAGCACAGATACGCAGTATTTT | CAAGASGGAGSTDTQYF
few | TRBJ2-3 | NA | TRBV20-1 | TGCAGTGTTTACTCCGATACGCAGTATTTT | CSVYSDTQYF